Following are 21 T cell receptor beta chains from one sample sequenced in a study of blood T cell repertoires in COVID-19. The method was immunoSEQ multiplex PCR; TCRdb's version includes in-frame clones alone and lacks a portion of them. There are 85,000 to 130,000 clones in the sample; around 90% occur only once, and 5.5% to 8% lies in the top ten. Sequencing was done on a sample of peripheral blood. The receptors here all came from a woman aged 55-70 years with acute or convalescent COVID-19.

This clone has just one count. The chain uses TRBV2 and TRBJ1-3; 7 bases align to TRBD1. The CDR3 sequence is 15 residues long. CDR1 and CDR2 (germline): SNHLY, FYNNEI. V was pared by 5 bases and J by 0 bases, with 4 bases of the junction left unmatched. The CDR3 DNA sequence: TGTGCCAGCAGTCCCGGGACAGTCTCTGGAAACACCATATATTTT. This codes for CASSPGTVSGNTIYF.

In DNA form, the CDR3 reads TGTGCCATCAGTGAGGCAGGGACAGATACGCAGTATTTT. Translation gives CAISEAGTDTQYF. The rearrangement links TRBV10-3 to TRBJ2-3; weak D call: TRBD1 (5 bases). The length of the CDR3 is 13 residues. Deletions cut 2 bases from V and 3 bases from J, with 6 bases between. Germline V gene data show CDR1 as ENHRY and CDR2 as SYGVKD.

The V gene is TRBV25-1, the J gene TRBJ2-1; 10 bases are a match to TRBD2. This CDR3 region has 15 residues. Germline lookup yields CDR1 MGHDK and CDR2 SYGVNS. The ends lost 2 bases at V and 6 bases at J; junction bases unmatched: 4. The CDR3 protein is CASSELAGAGNEQFF. The CDR3 region has the DNA TGTGCCAGCAGTGAACTAGCGGGGGCCGGCAATGAGCAGTTCTTC.

V is TRBV6-5 and J is TRBJ2-2, with a possible D match to TRBD1 (6 bases). Germline CDR1 reads MNHEY; CDR2 reads SVGAGI. This CDR3 contains 13 residues. Trimming pared 11 bases from V and 1 base from J, leaving 11 bases between. CDR3: CASEGVNTGELFF. In DNA form, the CDR3 reads TGTGCCTCCGAGGGGGTGAACACCGGGGAGCTGTTTTTT.

V usage is TRBV7-9 and J usage is TRBJ2-1; TRBD2 agrees at 9 bases. The germline gives CDR1 SEHNR, CDR2 FQNEAQ (reference sequence). V lost 5 bases and J lost 8; bases outside the gene matches: 10. CDR3 length: 15 amino acids. The CDR3 nucleotides are TGTGCCAGCAGCCCCTCTAGCGGGATAGACGATGAGCAGTTCTTC. This gives the protein CASSPSSGIDDEQFF.

This chain connects TRBV7-9 to TRBJ2-3, with a weak D call TRBD2 (7 bases). Germline V gene lookup returns CDR1 SEHNR and CDR2 FQNEAQ (reference sequence). V gave up 4 bases and J gave up 5 bases, with 19 bases separating them. CDR3 size: 16 residues. This CDR3 is CASSSSGGGSLDTQYF. The CDR3 DNA sequence: TGTGCCAGCAGCTCTTCGGGGGGCGGGAGTCTAGATACGCAGTATTTT.

V is TRBV29-1 and J is TRBJ2-3; D might be TRBD2 (5 bases). The CDR3 length is 13 residues. V dropped 3 bases and J dropped 7 bases, with 14 bases sitting between them. Germline V CDR1 and CDR2: SQVTM, ANQGSEA. CDR3 sequence (DNA): TGCAGCGTTGATGTGGGAGTCGGAAATACGCAGTATTTT. Encoded protein: CSVDVGVGNTQYF.

The chain carries TRBV19 and TRBJ1-2; D is possibly TRBD1 (5 bases). This CDR3 is built from 15 residues. Germline V gene data show CDR1 as LNHDA and CDR2 as SQIVND (reference sequence). V lost 4 bases to trimming and J lost 4 bases, with 16 bases between them. As DNA, the CDR3 is TGTGCCAGTAGTACGCTGACAGTTCCCATCTATGGCTACACCTTC. Translation: CASSTLTVPIYGYTF. Supplemented by reference TRBV19 and TRBJ1-2, the full variable domain reads DGGITQSPKYLFRKEGQNVTLSCEQNLNHDAMYWYRQDPGQGLRLIYYSQIVNDFQKGDIAEGYSVSREKKESFPLTVTSAQKNPTAFYLCASSTLTVPIYGYTFGSGTRLTVV.

The gene calls are TRBV11-2 and TRBJ1-6; 7 bases align to TRBD1. CDR1 is SGHAT and CDR2 is FQNNGV in the germline V gene. The CDR3 has 14 residues. Trimming cost V 3 bases and J 7 bases; bases outside gene matches: 3. CDR3 amino acids: CASSLRQGNSPLHF. The CDR3 nucleotides read TGTGCCAGCAGCTTGAGACAGGGAAATTCACCCCTCCACTTT.

V gene TRBV24-1 combines with J gene TRBJ2-1, with a tentative D call TRBD2 (5 bases). This CDR3 has 14 amino acids. Germline V gene sequence: CDR1 KGHDR, CDR2 SFDVKD. The germline V and J ends were trimmed by 4 bases and 5 bases, with 11 bases remaining between them. The CDR3 spells CATSEGSWDNEQFF. CDR3 in DNA: TGTGCCACCAGTGAGGGGAGCTGGGACAATGAGCAGTTCTTC.

The chain links TRBV3-1 (or the pseudogene TRBV3-2) to TRBJ1-4; TRBD1 matches 11 bases. V shed 2 bases and J 8 bases; nucleotides not matched to a gene: 4. The germline CDR1 and CDR2 sequences are LGHDT and YNNKEL (reference sequence). CDR3 length equals 15 residues. The DNA of the CDR3 is TGTGCCAGCAGCCAACACCGGGACAGGGGGGAAAAACTGTTTTTT. It codes for CASSQHRDRGEKLFF.

V and J are TRBV28 and TRBJ1-1; D ambiguous. Trimming shortened V by 3 bases and J by 1 base, and 9 bases separated the two germline ends. The CDR3 extends over 14 amino acids. From germline, CDR1 is MDHEN and CDR2 SYDVKM. The CDR3 here is CASSFLGGNTEAFF. DNA of the CDR3: TGTGCCAGCAGTTTCTTAGGAGGGAACACTGAAGCTTTCTTT.

The chain recombines TRBV18 with TRBJ2-7, with D tentatively TRBD2 (6 bases). Germline V gives CDR1 KGHSH, CDR2 LQKENI. V lost 2 bases and J 4 bases, leaving 9 bases between the germline ends. The CDR3 totals 13 residues. CDR3 coding DNA: TGTGCCAGCTCACCAAGTAGCGGTTACGAGCAGTACGTC. This codes for CASSPSSGYEQYV.

The V gene is TRBV3-1 (or the pseudogene TRBV3-2), the J gene TRBJ2-7, with D unclear. CDR3 length: 13 amino acids. V was trimmed by 1 base and J by 8 bases, leaving 12 bases between them. The V gene's germline CDR1 is LGHDT and CDR2 YNNKEL (reference sequence). The DNA for the CDR3 is TGTGCCAGCAGCCAAGTGCGCTCAATTAAGCAGTACTTC. This translates into CASSQVRSIKQYF.

The V call is TRBV6-5, the J call TRBJ2-1; D ambiguous. CDR1 and CDR2 (germline): MNHEY, SVGAGI. V lost 8 bases and J 3 bases, leaving 5 bases between the germline ends. The CDR3 runs 11 residues. The CDR3 spells CASGNYNEQFF. CDR3 nucleotides: TGTGCCAGCGGCAACTACAATGAGCAGTTCTTC.

The gene calls are TRBV3-1 (or the pseudogene TRBV3-2) and TRBJ2-1; the D is unclear. There are 11 residues in the CDR3. Trimming left V 7 bases short and J 7 bases short, with 8 bases between. In germline, CDR1 is LGHDT, CDR2 YNNKEL (reference sequence). The CDR3 spells CASTSRNEQFF. CDR3 DNA sequence: TGTGCCAGCACTTCACGGAATGAGCAGTTCTTC.

The V call is TRBV28, the J call TRBJ2-2, with D uncertain. The CDR3 loop spans 16 amino acids. Germline CDR1 reads MDHEN; CDR2 reads SYDVKM. With 3 bases removed from V and 1 base from J, the gap between germline ends came to 12 bases. The CDR3 sequence is CASSLKYSRNTGELFF. CDR3 DNA: TGTGCCAGCAGTTTGAAGTACAGTCGGAACACCGGGGAGCTGTTTTTT.

The rearrangement joins TRBV6-1 to TRBJ2-3; weak D call: TRBD1 (6 bases). V lost 1 base and J lost 1, with 15 bases in between. The CDR3 runs 17 residues. Germline CDR1 is MNHNS and CDR2 is SASEGT. Here the CDR3 reads CASSEGQGGFRTDTQYF. CDR3 coding DNA: TGTGCCAGCAGTGAAGGTCAAGGGGGATTTCGCACAGATACGCAGTATTTT.

The gene calls are TRBV19 and TRBJ1-1; D possibly corresponds to TRBD1 (6 bases). The germline CDR1 and CDR2 sequences are LNHDA and SQIVND (reference sequence). CDR3 size: 14 residues. V was clipped by 5 bases and J by 1 base, with 11 bases between them. CDR3 loop: CASSSGHPNTEAFF. DNA of the CDR3: TGTGCCAGTAGTTCGGGACACCCGAACACTGAAGCTTTCTTT.

The CDR3 nucleotides read TGCGCCAGCAGCGACCAGGGGGCACACACCGGGGAGCTGTTTTTT. This translates into CASSDQGAHTGELFF. The chain is built from TRBV5-1 and TRBJ2-2, with TRBD1 matching over 8 bases. Germline CDR1 SGHRS, CDR2 YFSETQ. Germline trimming cut 4 bases from V and 3 bases from J; bases unmatched to any gene: 5. There are 15 residues in the CDR3.

The rearrangement uses TRBV2 and TRBJ2-1; the match to TRBD2 covers 9 bases. The CDR3 contains 14 residues. Germline assignment: CDR1 SNHLY and CDR2 FYNNEI. Losses at the gene ends were 3 bases for V and 8 bases for J; bases not matched to a gene: 5. Here the CDR3 DNA reads TGTGCCAGCAGTGAGTTAGCGGGAGTGGATGAGCAGTTCTTC. Translation gives CASSELAGVDEQFF.